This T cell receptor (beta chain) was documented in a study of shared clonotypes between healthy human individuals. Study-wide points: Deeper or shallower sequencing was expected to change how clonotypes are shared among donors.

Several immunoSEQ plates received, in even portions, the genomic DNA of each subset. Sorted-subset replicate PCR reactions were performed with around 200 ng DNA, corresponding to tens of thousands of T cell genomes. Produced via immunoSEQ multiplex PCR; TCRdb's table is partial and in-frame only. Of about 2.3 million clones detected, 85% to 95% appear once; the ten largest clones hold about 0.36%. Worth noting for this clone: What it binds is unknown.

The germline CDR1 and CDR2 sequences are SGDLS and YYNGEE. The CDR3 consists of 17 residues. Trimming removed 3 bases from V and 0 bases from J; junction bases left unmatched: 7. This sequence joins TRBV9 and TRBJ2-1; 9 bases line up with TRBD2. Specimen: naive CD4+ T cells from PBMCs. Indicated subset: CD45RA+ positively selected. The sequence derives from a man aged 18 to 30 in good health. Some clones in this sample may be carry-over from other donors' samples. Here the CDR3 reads CASSETLSGSSYNEQFF. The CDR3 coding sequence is TGTGCCAGCAGCGAAACTCTTAGCGGGAGCTCCTACAATGAGCAGTTCTTC.